The next 29 T cell receptor beta chains were all read from a single sample in a study of T-cell reconstitution after alpha-beta-depleted transplantation in children. Preparing the TCRbeta library involved the use of unique molecular identifiers. TCRdb fed the PCR reads into MiXCR, producing one record per CDR3 protein. Of around 490,000 distinct CDR3 sequences in the sample, approximately 10% were seen once. Source: PBMCs, mostly from graft donor cells, taken 180 days after TCRalphabeta/CD19-depleted stem cell transplant. The receptors here all came from a female patient aged 2 to 10 who had a stem cell transplant for aplastic anemia, so the T cells may come from the graft donor.

The chain is built from TRBV12-3 or TRBV12-4 and TRBJ2-7; D ambiguous. The CDR3 totals 13 residues. Trimming took off 3 bases at V and 3 bases at J, with 9 bases between the two ends. The CDR3: CASSFDGLYEQYF. CDR3 in DNA: TGTGCCAGCAGTTTTGACGGGCTCTACGAGCAGTACTTC.

The CDR3 protein is CSVRQGSRYEQYF. CDR3 DNA sequence: TGCAGTGTCCGGCAGGGGAGCCGCTACGAGCAGTACTTC. The rearrangement links TRBV20-1 to TRBJ2-7; perhaps TRBD1 as D (6 bases). Trimming took 7 bases from V and 3 from J, leaving 16 bases between them. This CDR3 has 13 amino acids. Germline values: CDR1 DFQATT, CDR2 SNEGSKA (reference sequence).

CDR3 in DNA: TGTGCCAGCACCCAGCTGGACAGGGAGAACACCGGGGAGCTGTTTTTT. Translation: CASTQLDRENTGELFF. This chain connects TRBV6-1 to TRBJ2-2; 8 bases match TRBD1. The CDR3 loop spans 16 amino acids. The junction had 8 bases not matched to a gene; V was cut back by 7 bases and J by 1 base. Germline CDR1 MNHNS, CDR2 SASEGT.

The J gene is TRBJ2-1, the V gene TRBV7-9; TRBD1 agrees at 7 bases. The CDR3 is 15 amino acids. V shed 1 base, J shed 8 bases, and the junction held 8 bases outside the gene matches. Germline CDR1 SEHNR, CDR2 FQNEAQ (reference sequence). In DNA, the CDR3 is TGTGCCAGCAGCTTAGTAGGGGGCCGGGGAGATGAGCAGTTCTTC. Translation gives CASSLVGGRGDEQFF.

The sample holds a few counts of this clonotype. This chain joins TRBV15 and TRBJ2-3; the D gene could be TRBD1 or TRBD2 (5 bases each). The CDR3 has 13 amino acids. Trimming left V 1 base short and J 8 bases short, with 10 bases between. Germline V lookup: CDR1 LNHNV, CDR2 YYDKDF (reference sequence). The CDR3 region has the DNA TGTGCCACCAGCAGAGTAGAGAGGGGTACGCAGTATTTT. It codes for CATSRVERGTQYF. Variable domain in full (rest from reference TRBV15 and TRBJ2-3): DAMVIQNPRYQVTQFGKPVTLSCSQTLNHNVMYWYQQKSSQAPKLLFHYYDKDFNNEADTPDNFQSRRPNTSFCFLDIRSPGLGDTAMYLCATSRVERGTQYFGPGTRLTVL.

This chain connects TRBV12-3 or TRBV12-4 to TRBJ2-4; tentatively, D is TRBD1 or TRBD2 (5 bases each). This CDR3 contains 18 residues. Deletions cut 3 bases from V and 8 bases from J, with 26 bases between. The CDR3 nucleotides read TGTGCCAGCAGTTTCGTACCGGGGTCTCGGGGCGACAGTGACATTCAGTACTTC. It encodes CASSFVPGSRGDSDIQYF.

The chain has TRBV28 and TRBJ2-3; a weak D match, TRBD1 (5 bases). Per the germline V gene, CDR1 is MDHEN and CDR2 is SYDVKM. V lost 6 bases to trimming and J lost 5 bases, with 12 bases between them. This CDR3 spans 13 amino acids. The DNA for the CDR3 is TGTGCCAGCAGCGCCAGGGTCCAAGATACGCAGTATTTT. Amino acids: CASSARVQDTQYF.

The J gene is TRBJ2-5, the V gene TRBV6-2 or TRBV6-3, with 7 nucleotides matching TRBD1. With V trimmed by 7 bases and J by 2 bases, 7 bases remained unmatched. The germline V gene encodes CDR1 MNHEY and CDR2 SVGEGT. The length of the CDR3 is 14 residues. CDR3 coding DNA: TGTGCCAGCAATCGACGACAGGGACAAGAGACCCAGTACTTC. Translated, it gives CASNRRQGQETQYF.

This clonotype was observed many times. J is TRBJ2-1 and V is TRBV20-1; 10 bases agree with TRBD2. From germline, CDR1 is DFQATT and CDR2 SNEGSKA (reference sequence). The CDR3 is 14 amino acids. V shed 2 bases, J shed 9 bases, and the junction held 7 bases outside the gene matches. This chain's CDR3 is CSARFLAGVTEQFF. The CDR3 DNA reads as TGCAGTGCTAGATTCCTAGCGGGAGTCACTGAGCAGTTCTTC.

This clonotype was detected only a few times. The rearrangement joins TRBV20-1 to TRBJ1-4, with D possibly being TRBD1 (5 bases). Trimming removed 8 bases at V and 0 bases at J, with 19 bases between. The CDR3 contains 16 residues. Germline V gene sequence: CDR1 DFQATT, CDR2 SNEGSKA (reference sequence). CDR3 amino acids: CSPSSPGGTTNEKLFF. The CDR3 DNA follows: TGCAGTCCCTCTTCCCCCGGGGGGACAACTAATGAAAAACTGTTTTTT.

The sample holds a few counts of this clonotype. The chain employs TRBV30 and TRBJ2-1, with D unclear. CDR3 length: 12 amino acids. Trimming cost V 5 bases and J 6 bases, with 11 bases left between them. CDR1 GTSNPN and CDR2 SVGIG come from the germline V gene (reference sequence). CDR3 bases: TGTGCCTGGGGAGCTTTCTTCAATGAGCAGTTCTTC. Translating it yields CAWGAFFNEQFF.

The chain couples TRBV14 to TRBJ2-7; D unresolved. Per the germline V gene, CDR1 is SGHDN and CDR2 is FVKESK. Trimming removed 0 bases from V and 2 bases from J, with 5 bases in between. CDR3 size: 13 residues. The CDR3 loop reads CASSQDTAYEQYF. The CDR3, as DNA: TGTGCCAGCAGCCAAGACACAGCCTACGAGCAGTACTTC.

The rearrangement uses TRBV9 and TRBJ2-2; 8 nucleotides align to TRBD2. Losses at the gene ends were 3 bases for V and 4 bases for J; bases not matched to a gene: 11. The CDR3 is 17 residues long. CDR1 and CDR2 (germline): SGDLS, YYNGEE. CDR3 amino acids: CASSAGRLAGVTGELFF. The CDR3 DNA reads TGTGCCAGCAGCGCAGGGAGGCTAGCGGGTGTCACCGGGGAGCTGTTTTTT.

This clonotype has ten or more counts. CDR3: CSAGRGYNEQFF. The CDR3, as DNA: TGCAGCGCCGGCAGAGGGTACAATGAGCAGTTCTTC. The genes are TRBV29-1 and TRBJ2-1; D possibly corresponds to TRBD2 (5 bases). The CDR3 totals 12 residues. V was cut by 7 bases and J by 4 bases, with 11 bases left in between. Germline CDR1 reads SQVTM; CDR2 reads ANQGSEA.

This clonotype was counted ten times or more. This chain connects TRBV12-3 or TRBV12-4 to TRBJ2-3; D is perhaps TRBD1 (5 bases). This CDR3 region has 15 residues. The V gene lost 2 bases and the J gene lost 2 bases, with 11 bases spanning the gap. CDR3 amino acids: CASSLLGLATDTQYF. The CDR3 region has the DNA TGTGCCAGCAGTTTATTGGGGCTGGCCACAGATACGCAGTATTTT.

The rearrangement links TRBV20-1 to TRBJ1-2; D unclear. The CDR3 is 12 amino acids. V was clipped by 3 bases and J by 3 bases, with 8 bases between them. Germline V gives CDR1 DFQATT, CDR2 SNEGSKA (reference sequence). The CDR3 region has the DNA TGCAGTGCTAGCGACGGAGACTATGGCTACACCTTC. The encoded protein is CSASDGDYGYTF.

This clonotype was recorded many times. The rearrangement joins TRBV6-2 or TRBV6-3 to TRBJ2-1, with a possible D match to TRBD2 (5 bases). The CDR3 has 16 amino acids. Germline V CDR1 and CDR2: MNHEY, SVGEGT. Deletions cut 2 bases from V and 3 bases from J, with 14 bases between. The CDR3 reads CASSYPPPGSYNEQFF. CDR3 bases: TGTGCCAGCAGTTACCCTCCCCCGGGGAGCTACAATGAGCAGTTCTTC.

This clonotype was counted at least ten times. The rearrangement links TRBV3-1 to TRBJ2-5; 8 bases line up with TRBD2. CDR1 and CDR2 (germline): LGHDT, YNNKEL (reference sequence). The V and J ends lost 7 bases and 3 bases, in that order; junction bases with no gene match: 7. This CDR3 comprises 14 residues. CDR3 nucleotide sequence: TGTGCCAGCACCCTAGGACTAGCAGAAGAGACCCAGTACTTC. Its protein is CASTLGLAEETQYF.

The rearrangement joins TRBV30 to TRBJ2-1; D ambiguous. Trimming removed 1 base at V and 1 base at J, with 11 bases between. Germline V gives CDR1 GTSNPN, CDR2 SVGIG (reference sequence). This CDR3 spans 15 amino acids. CDR3 residues: CAWSEADLSYNEQFF. CDR3 DNA: TGTGCCTGGAGTGAGGCAGACTTATCCTACAATGAGCAGTTCTTC.

This clonotype has just a few counts. This chain links TRBV7-6 with TRBJ2-1, with 12 nucleotides matching TRBD2. The V and J ends lost 2 bases and 0 bases, in that order; junction bases with no gene match: 8. This CDR3 is 19 amino acids long. The germline CDR1 and CDR2 sequences are SGHVS and FNYEAQ. CDR3 nucleotide sequence: TGTGCCAGCAGCTTAACCGCTAGCGGGAGGGCCCGCTCCTACAATGAGCAGTTCTTC. It encodes CASSLTASGRARSYNEQFF.

The rearrangement joins TRBV28 to TRBJ2-7, with TRBD2 matching 9 bases. Trimming at V came to 4 bases and at J to 0 bases, leaving 10 bases not matched to a gene. The CDR3 consists of 17 residues. Germline CDR1 and CDR2: MDHEN and SYDVKM. CDR3 region: CASSSWTSAFFSYEQYF. The CDR3 DNA sequence: TGTGCCAGCAGTTCGTGGACTAGCGCCTTTTTCTCCTACGAGCAGTACTTC. Supplemented by reference TRBV28 and TRBJ2-7, the full variable domain reads DVKVTQSSRYLVKRTGEKVFLECVQDMDHENMFWYRQDPGLGLRLIYFSYDVKMKEKGDIPEGYSVSREKKERFSLILESASTNQTSMYLCASSSWTSAFFSYEQYFGPGTRLTVT.

This clonotype has just a few counts. The chain has TRBV4-3 and TRBJ1-1; no clear D gene. The V gene's germline CDR1 is LGHNA and CDR2 YSLEER. The CDR3 length is 14 residues. Trimming cost V 5 bases and J 1 base, with 11 bases left between them. In DNA form, the CDR3 reads TGCGCCAGCAGCTCCCGAAGTACGAACACTGAAGCTTTCTTT. Translated, it gives CASSSRSTNTEAFF.

This clonotype was recorded a few times. The rearrangement joins TRBV29-1 to TRBJ2-7, with D perhaps given as TRBD1 or TRBD2 (5 bases each). The CDR3 is 15 amino acids. The germline gives CDR1 SQVTM, CDR2 ANQGSEA. V shed 2 bases and J shed 3 bases, with 17 bases lying between them. CDR3 sequence: CSVEIVGQGDYEQYF. The CDR3 DNA follows: TGCAGCGTTGAAATTGTTGGGCAGGGAGACTACGAGCAGTACTTC.

This clonotype was seen more than once but under ten times. The chain recombines TRBV9 with TRBJ2-5; either TRBD1 or TRBD2 may supply D (5 bases each). Germline CDR1 reads SGDLS; CDR2 reads YYNGEE. This CDR3 comprises 14 residues. The V end lost 3 bases, the J end lost 1 base, and 10 bases lay between the germline ends. In nucleotides, the CDR3 is TGTGCCAGCAGCGCGGGACCGCCCCAAGAGACCCAGTACTTC. Translating it yields CASSAGPPQETQYF.

This clonotype was seen a few times. This chain joins TRBV27 and TRBJ2-3; 8 bases agree with TRBD1. This CDR3 has 19 residues. The V gene end was trimmed by 5 bases and the J gene end by 3 bases; junction bases not matched to a gene: 19. Germline CDR1 is MNHEY and CDR2 is SMNVEV (reference sequence). CDR3 sequence reads: CASSTTGTGFSFGTDTQYF. CDR3 DNA: TGTGCCAGCAGTACGACCGGGACAGGATTTTCGTTTGGGACAGATACGCAGTATTTT.

The J gene is TRBJ2-1, the V gene TRBV12-3 or TRBV12-4, with TRBD1 as a possible D gene (6 bases). The CDR3 loop spans 13 amino acids. The V end lost 8 bases, the J end lost 7 bases, and 15 bases lay between the germline ends. CDR3 in amino acids: CASLGRGRNEQFF. DNA of the CDR3: TGTGCCAGCCTGGGCAGGGGTCGGAATGAGCAGTTCTTC.

V is TRBV18 and J is TRBJ2-5, with a weak D call TRBD1 (6 bases). Trimming took off 8 bases at V and 3 bases at J, with 13 bases between the two ends. The CDR3 runs 13 residues. Per germline, CDR1 KGHSH and CDR2 LQKENI. The CDR3 DNA sequence: TGTGCCAGCGCAAGGGGGTACGAAGAGACCCAGTACTTC. This codes for CASARGYEETQYF.

The chain recombines TRBV10-1 with TRBJ2-7; 9 bases align to TRBD1. Germline CDR1 and CDR2: WNHNN and SYGVQD (reference sequence). V was pared by 3 bases and J by 6 bases, with 12 bases of the junction left unmatched. There are 16 residues in the CDR3. CDR3 bases: TGCGCCAGCAGTGATTCACTAAACAGGGGGCGCGTCGAGCAGTACGTC. It yields the protein CASSDSLNRGRVEQYV.

The V call is TRBV6-1, the J call TRBJ1-2; no clear D gene. Deletions cut 3 bases from V and 2 bases from J, with 7 bases between. Germline V lookup: CDR1 MNHNS, CDR2 SASEGT. The CDR3 has 13 amino acids. The CDR3 sequence is CASSDPPNYGYTF. The DNA for the CDR3 is TGTGCCAGCAGTGATCCACCAAACTATGGCTACACCTTC.